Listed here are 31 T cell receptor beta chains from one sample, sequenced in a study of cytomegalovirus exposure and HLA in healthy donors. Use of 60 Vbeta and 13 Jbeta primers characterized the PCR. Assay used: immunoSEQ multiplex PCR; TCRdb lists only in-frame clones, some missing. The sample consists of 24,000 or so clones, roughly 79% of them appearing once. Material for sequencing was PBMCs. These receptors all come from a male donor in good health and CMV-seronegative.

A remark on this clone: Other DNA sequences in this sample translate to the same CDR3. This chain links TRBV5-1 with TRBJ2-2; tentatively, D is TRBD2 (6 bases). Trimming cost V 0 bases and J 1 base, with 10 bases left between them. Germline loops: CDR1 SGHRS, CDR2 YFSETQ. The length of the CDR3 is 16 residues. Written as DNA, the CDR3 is TGCGCCAGCAGCTTGGCGGGGGTAGGGAACACCGGGGAGCTGTTTTTT. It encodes CASSLAGVGNTGELFF.

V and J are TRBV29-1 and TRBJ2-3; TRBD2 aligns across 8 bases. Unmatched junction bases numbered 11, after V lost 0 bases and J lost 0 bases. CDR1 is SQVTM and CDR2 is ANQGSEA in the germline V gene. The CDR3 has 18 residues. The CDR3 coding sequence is TGCAGCGTTGAAGAAGTAGCGGGGACCTATTCCAGCACAGATACGCAGTATTTT. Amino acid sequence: CSVEEVAGTYSSTDTQYF.

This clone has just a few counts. This CDR3 reads CASNPGQRHTGELFF. CDR3 DNA sequence: TGTGCCAGCAATCCGGGACAGAGACACACCGGGGAGCTGTTTTTT. V usage is TRBV28 and J usage is TRBJ2-2, with 7 nucleotides matching TRBD1. The V gene's germline CDR1 is MDHEN and CDR2 SYDVKM. J gave up 3 bases and V 7 bases, and 8 bases lay outside the gene matches. There are 15 residues in the CDR3. Based on the CDR3 plus reference TRBV28 and TRBJ2-2, the full variable domain is DVKVTQSSRYLVKRTGEKVFLECVQDMDHENMFWYRQDPGLGLRLIYFSYDVKMKEKGDIPEGYSVSREKKERFSLILESASTNQTSMYLCASNPGQRHTGELFFGEGSRLTVL.

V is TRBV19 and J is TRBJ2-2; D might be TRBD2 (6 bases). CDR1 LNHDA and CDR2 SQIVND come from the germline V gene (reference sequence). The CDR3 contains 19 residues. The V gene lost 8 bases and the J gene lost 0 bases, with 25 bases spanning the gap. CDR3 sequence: CASSLGGLGLNANTGELFF. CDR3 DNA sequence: TGTGCCAGTTCCCTTGGGGGGTTGGGATTAAATGCGAACACCGGGGAGCTGTTTTTT.

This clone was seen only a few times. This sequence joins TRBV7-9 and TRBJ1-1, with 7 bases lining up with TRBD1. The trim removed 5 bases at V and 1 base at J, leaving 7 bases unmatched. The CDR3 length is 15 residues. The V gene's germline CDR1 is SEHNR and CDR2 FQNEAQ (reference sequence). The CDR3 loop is CASSPGDRPNTEAFF. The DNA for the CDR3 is TGTGCCAGCAGCCCTGGGGACAGACCGAACACTGAAGCTTTCTTT.

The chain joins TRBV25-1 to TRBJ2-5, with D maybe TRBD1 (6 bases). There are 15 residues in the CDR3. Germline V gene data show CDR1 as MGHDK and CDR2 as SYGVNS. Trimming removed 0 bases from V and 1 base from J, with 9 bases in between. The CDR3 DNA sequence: TGTGCCAGCAGTGAATATCCAGGGGCCCAAGAGACCCAGTACTTC. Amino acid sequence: CASSEYPGAQETQYF.

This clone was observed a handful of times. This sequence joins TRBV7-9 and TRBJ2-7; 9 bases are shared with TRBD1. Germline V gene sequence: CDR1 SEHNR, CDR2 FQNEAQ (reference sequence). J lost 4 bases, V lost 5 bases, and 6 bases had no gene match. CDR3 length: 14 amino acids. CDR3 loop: CASSTRDRAYEQYF. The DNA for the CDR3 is TGTGCCAGCAGCACCCGGGACAGGGCATACGAGCAGTACTTC.

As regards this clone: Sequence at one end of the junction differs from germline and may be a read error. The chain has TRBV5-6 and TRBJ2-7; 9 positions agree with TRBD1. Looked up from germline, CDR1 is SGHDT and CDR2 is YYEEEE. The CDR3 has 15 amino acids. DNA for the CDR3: TGTGCCAGCAGTTTGGATTGGACAGGGGATTACGAGCAGTACTTC. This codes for CASSLDWTGDYEQYF. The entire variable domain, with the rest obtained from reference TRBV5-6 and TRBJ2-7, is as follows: DAGVTQSPTHLIKTRGQQVTLRCSPKSGHDTVSWYQQALGQGPQFIFQYYEEEERQRGNFPDRFSGHQFPNYSSELNVNALLLGDSALYLCASSLDWTGDYEQYFGPGTRLTVT.

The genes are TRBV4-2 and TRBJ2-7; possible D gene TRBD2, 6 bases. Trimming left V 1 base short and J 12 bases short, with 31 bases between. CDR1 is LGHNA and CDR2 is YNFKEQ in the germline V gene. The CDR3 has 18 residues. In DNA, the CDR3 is TGTGCCAGCAGCCAAGTAAGTTCGAAGAGGTTAGGGCGGGAAGAAAGGTACTTC. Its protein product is CASSQVSSKRLGREERYF.

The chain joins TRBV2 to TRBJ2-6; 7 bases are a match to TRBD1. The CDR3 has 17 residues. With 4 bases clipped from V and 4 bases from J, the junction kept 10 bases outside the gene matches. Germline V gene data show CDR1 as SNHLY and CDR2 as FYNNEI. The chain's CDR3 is CASSAQGTGVGANVLTF. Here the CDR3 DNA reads TGTGCCAGCAGTGCGCAGGGAACAGGGGTCGGGGCCAACGTCCTGACTTTC.

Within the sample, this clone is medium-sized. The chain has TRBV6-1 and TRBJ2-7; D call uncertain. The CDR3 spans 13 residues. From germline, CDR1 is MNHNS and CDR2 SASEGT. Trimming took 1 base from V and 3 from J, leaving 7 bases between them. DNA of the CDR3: TGTGCCAGCAGTGAAGACAGTTACTACGAGCAGTACTTC. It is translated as CASSEDSYYEQYF.

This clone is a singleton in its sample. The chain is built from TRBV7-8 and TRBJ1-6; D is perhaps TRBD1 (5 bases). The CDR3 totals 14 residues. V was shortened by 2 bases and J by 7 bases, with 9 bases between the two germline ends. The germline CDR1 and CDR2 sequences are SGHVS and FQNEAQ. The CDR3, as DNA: TGTGCCAGCAGCTTACAGGGTTGGAATTCACCCCTCCACTTT. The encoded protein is CASSLQGWNSPLHF.

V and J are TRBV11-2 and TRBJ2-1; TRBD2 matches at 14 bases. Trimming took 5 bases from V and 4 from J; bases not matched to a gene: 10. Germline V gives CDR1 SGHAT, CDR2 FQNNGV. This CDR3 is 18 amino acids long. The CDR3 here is CASSHRTSGGPAYNEQFF. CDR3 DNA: TGTGCCAGCAGCCACCGGACTAGCGGGGGGCCGGCGTACAATGAGCAGTTCTTC.

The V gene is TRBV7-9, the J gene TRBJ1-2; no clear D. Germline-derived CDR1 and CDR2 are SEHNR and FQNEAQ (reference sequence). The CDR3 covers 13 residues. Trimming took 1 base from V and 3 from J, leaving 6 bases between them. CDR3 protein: CASSLGQYYGYTF. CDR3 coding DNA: TGTGCCAGCAGCTTAGGACAATACTATGGCTACACCTTC.

The DNA of the CDR3 is TGTGCCAGCAGCTTAACTAGCGGAACAGATACGCAGTATTTT. It is translated as CASSLTSGTDTQYF. The chain employs TRBV7-3 and TRBJ2-3, with TRBD2 as a possible D gene (6 bases). Germline CDR1 is SGHTA and CDR2 is FQGTGA. This CDR3 is built from 14 residues. The V and J ends lost 0 bases and 3 bases respectively, with 7 bases between them.

DNA of the CDR3: TGTGCCAGCAGCGTAGACCCAACGGGCAGGGGGAATGAGCAGTTCTTC. Translating gives CASSVDPTGRGNEQFF. J is TRBJ2-1 and V is TRBV9, with 7 bases identical to TRBD1. The J segment lost 7 bases and the V segment lost 0 bases, leaving 10 bases of the junction unmatched. Germline V gene lookup returns CDR1 SGDLS and CDR2 YYNGEE. CDR3 length: 16 residues.

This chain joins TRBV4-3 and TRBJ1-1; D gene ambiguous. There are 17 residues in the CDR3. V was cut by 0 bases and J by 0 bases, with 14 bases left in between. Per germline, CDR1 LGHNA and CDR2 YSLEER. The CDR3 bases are TGCGCCAGCAGCCAAGAAGGGTTTGAGGGAATGAACACTGAAGCTTTCTTT. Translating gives CASSQEGFEGMNTEAFF.

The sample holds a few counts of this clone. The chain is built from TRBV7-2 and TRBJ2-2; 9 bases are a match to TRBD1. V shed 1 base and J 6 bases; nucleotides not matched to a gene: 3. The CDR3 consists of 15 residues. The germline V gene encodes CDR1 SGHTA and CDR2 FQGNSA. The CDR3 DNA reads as TGTGCCAGCAGCTTAGGGACAGGGGAAGCCGGGGAGCTGTTTTTT. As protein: CASSLGTGEAGELFF.

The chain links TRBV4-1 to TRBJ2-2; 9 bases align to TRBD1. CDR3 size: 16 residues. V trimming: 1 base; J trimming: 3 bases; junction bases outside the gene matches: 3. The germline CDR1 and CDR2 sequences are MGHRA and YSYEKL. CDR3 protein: CASSQGDRVYTGELFF. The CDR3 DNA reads TGCGCCAGCAGCCAAGGGGACAGGGTTTACACCGGGGAGCTGTTTTTT.

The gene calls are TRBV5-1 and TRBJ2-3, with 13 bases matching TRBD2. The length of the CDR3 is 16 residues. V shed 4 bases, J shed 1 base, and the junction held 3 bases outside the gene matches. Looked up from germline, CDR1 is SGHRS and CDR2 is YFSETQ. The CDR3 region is CASSPGLAGGTDTQYF. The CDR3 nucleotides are TGCGCCAGCAGCCCTGGACTAGCGGGGGGCACAGATACGCAGTATTTT. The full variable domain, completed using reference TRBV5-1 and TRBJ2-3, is KAGVTQTPRYLIKTRGQQVTLSCSPISGHRSVSWYQQTPGQGLQFLFEYFSETQRNKGNFPGRFSGRQFSNSRSEMNVSTLELGDSALYLCASSPGLAGGTDTQYFGPGTRLTVL.

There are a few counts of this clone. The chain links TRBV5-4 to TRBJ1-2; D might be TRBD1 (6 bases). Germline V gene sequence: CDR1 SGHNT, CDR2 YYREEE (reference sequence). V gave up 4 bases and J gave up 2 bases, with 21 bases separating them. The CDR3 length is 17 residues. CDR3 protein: CASSGRGGRGENYGYTF. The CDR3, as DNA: TGTGCCAGCAGCGGGCGGGGTGGGAGGGGGGAGAACTATGGCTACACCTTC.

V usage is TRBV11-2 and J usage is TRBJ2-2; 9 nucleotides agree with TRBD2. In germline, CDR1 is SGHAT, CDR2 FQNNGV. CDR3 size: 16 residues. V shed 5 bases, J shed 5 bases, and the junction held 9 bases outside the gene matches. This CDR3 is CASSIASGIMTGELFF. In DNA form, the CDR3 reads TGTGCCAGCAGCATTGCTAGCGGGATAATGACCGGGGAGCTGTTTTTT. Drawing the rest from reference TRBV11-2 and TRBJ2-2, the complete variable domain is EAGVAQSPRYKIIEKRQSVAFWCNPISGHATLYWYQQILGQGPKLLIQFQNNGVVDDSQLPKDRFSAERLKGVDSTLKIQPAKLEDSAVYLCASSIASGIMTGELFFGEGSRLTVL.

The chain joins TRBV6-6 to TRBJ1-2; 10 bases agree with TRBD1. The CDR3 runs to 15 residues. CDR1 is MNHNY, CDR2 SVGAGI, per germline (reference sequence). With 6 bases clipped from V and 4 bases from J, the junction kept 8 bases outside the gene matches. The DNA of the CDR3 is TGTGCCAGCAGAGTTAGGGGACAGGGGAGCTATGGCTACACCTTC. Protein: CASRVRGQGSYGYTF.

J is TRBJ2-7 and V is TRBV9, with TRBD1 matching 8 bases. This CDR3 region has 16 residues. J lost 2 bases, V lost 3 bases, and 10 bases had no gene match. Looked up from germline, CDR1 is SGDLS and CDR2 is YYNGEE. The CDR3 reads CASSASPTGDPYEQYF. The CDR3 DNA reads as TGTGCCAGCAGCGCTTCTCCGACAGGGGACCCCTACGAGCAGTACTTC.

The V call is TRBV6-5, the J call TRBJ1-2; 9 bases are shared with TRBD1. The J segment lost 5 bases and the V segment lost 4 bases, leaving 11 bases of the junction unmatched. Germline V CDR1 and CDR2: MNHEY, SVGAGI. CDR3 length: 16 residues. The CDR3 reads CASSFMTGGAEYGYTF. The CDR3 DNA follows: TGTGCCAGCAGTTTTATGACAGGGGGTGCCGAGTATGGCTACACCTTC.

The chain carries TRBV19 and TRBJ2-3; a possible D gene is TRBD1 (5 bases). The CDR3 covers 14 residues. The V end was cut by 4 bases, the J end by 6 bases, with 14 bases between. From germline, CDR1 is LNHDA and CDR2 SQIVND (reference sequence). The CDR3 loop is CASSTPWQGDTQYF. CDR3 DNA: TGTGCCAGTAGTACCCCGTGGCAGGGCGATACGCAGTATTTT.

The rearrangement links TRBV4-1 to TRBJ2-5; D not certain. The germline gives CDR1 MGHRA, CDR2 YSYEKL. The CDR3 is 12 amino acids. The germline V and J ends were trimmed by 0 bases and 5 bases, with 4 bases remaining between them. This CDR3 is CASSQDLETQYF. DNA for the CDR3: TGCGCCAGCAGCCAAGATCTGGAGACCCAGTACTTC.

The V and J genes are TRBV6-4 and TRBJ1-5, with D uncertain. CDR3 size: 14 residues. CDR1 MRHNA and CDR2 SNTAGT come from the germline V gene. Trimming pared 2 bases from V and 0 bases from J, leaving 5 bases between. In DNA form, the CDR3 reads TGTGCCAGCAGTGACACATTTAGCAATCAGCCCCAGCATTTT. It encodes CASSDTFSNQPQHF.

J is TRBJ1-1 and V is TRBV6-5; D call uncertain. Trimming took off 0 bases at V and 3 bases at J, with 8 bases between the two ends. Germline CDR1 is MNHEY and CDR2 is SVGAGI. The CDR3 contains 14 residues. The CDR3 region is CASSYSGGHTEAFF. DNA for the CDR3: TGTGCCAGCAGTTACTCGGGAGGGCACACTGAAGCTTTCTTT.

The CDR3 sequence is CASSYSRSFNYGYTF. CDR3 nucleotide sequence: TGTGCCAGCAGTTACTCGAGATCATTTAACTATGGCTACACCTTC. This chain links TRBV6-5 with TRBJ1-2, with unresolved D. CDR3 length: 15 amino acids. The germline V and J ends were trimmed by 0 bases and 1 base, with 9 bases remaining between them. CDR1 and CDR2 (germline): MNHEY, SVGAGI.

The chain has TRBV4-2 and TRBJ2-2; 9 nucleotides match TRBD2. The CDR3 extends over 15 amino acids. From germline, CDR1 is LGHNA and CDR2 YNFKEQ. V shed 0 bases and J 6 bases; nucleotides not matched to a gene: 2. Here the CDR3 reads CASSQDAGGPGELFF. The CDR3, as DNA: TGTGCCAGCAGCCAAGATGCGGGGGGGCCCGGGGAGCTGTTTTTT.